A single TCR beta chain is shown here with its context. Deep-level running was used for the assay. Using immunoSEQ multiplex PCR, the repertoire was profiled, and TCRdb retains in-frame clones only, with some absent. The data show over a million clones, about four fifths seen once. The source of the sample is a study of shared clonotypes between healthy human individuals. Study information: For every donor, three CD4 naive, three CD4 memory, two CD8 naive and one CD8 memory plates were used.

Those who donated were healthy HIV-negative adults, with no recent acute infections or vaccinations reported. Germline V lookup: CDR1 LNHDA, CDR2 SQIVND (reference sequence). V lost 6 bases and J 2 bases, leaving 11 bases between the germline ends. This CDR3 comprises 13 residues. This receptor was obtained from a man between 18 and 35 years old in good health. Some clones in this sample may be carry-over from other donors' samples. V is TRBV19 and J is TRBJ2-7; a possible D gene is TRBD2 (6 bases). What was sequenced was memory CD4+ T cells from PBMCs. Subset in this sample: CD45RA-negative fraction. The CDR3 DNA reads as TGTGCCAGTAGCGGGAGACCGCCCTACGAGCAGTACTTC. Translation gives CASSGRPPYEQYF. The full variable domain, with the rest looked up from reference TRBV19 and TRBJ2-7, is DGGITQSPKYLFRKEGQNVTLSCEQNLNHDAMYWYRQDPGQGLRLIYYSQIVNDFQKGDIAEGYSVSREKKESFPLTVTSAQKNPTAFYLCASSGRPPYEQYFGPGTRLTVT.